Listed below are T cell receptor beta chains from one sample, sequenced in a study of shared clonotypes between healthy human individuals. Repertoires were generated with immunoSEQ multiplex PCR, while TCRdb's copy carries only in-frame clones and drops some. The sample lists 2 million to 2.5 million clones, 85% to 95% occurring once. Sequencing used naive CD8+ T cells sorted from blood. The receptors come from a young man in good health. Each CDR3 is given without its conserved first and last residue.

TRBJ2-7 TRBV9 ASSVGPSGDHYEQY
TRBJ2-3 TRBV15 ATSYRDRVTDTQY
TRBJ2-5 TRBV28 ASTPSGRLQETQY
TRBJ2-1 TRBV27 ASSPGLGGHEQF
TRBJ2-7 TRBV19 ASSPVGLAGDEQY
TRBJ2-4 TRBV5-1 ASSLKSWDIQY
TRBJ2-3 TRBV5-6 ASSDGSGTQY
TRBJ2-7 TRBV10-2 ASSTKYGGSYEQY
TRBJ2-3 TRBV7-8 ASSLVSATDTQY
TRBJ2-7 TRBV27 ASSYGGSYEQY
TRBJ2-4 TRBV5-8 ASIQTPFVLAKNIQY
TRBJ1-1 TRBV27 ASRYLDTGNTEAF
TRBJ2-3 TRBV10-2 ASSEGATGGFTDTQY
TRBJ1-1 TRBV7-9 ASSATGTEAF
TRBJ1-1 TRBV7-2 ASSPRLNTEAF
TRBJ2-3 TRBV5-4 ASSLGGSSPDTQY
TRBJ2-6 TRBV2 ASSPGWAGSGANVLT